The rows below give T cell receptor beta chains drawn from one sample of a study of TIL therapy for anti-PD-1-resistant metastatic lung cancer. Sequencing used immunoSEQ multiplex PCR; TCRdb keeps in-frame clones, though not all of them. The sample holds about 36,000 clones, around 79% seen once. This specimen consisted of blood, obtained at baseline. Receptor source: a person between 25 and 80 years old with non-small cell lung cancer. Each CDR3 is given with its conserved first and last residue. The D gene is left open where the match is weak. Part of the rows lack a size; the others show once, few, many or a class for expanded clones.

CDR3: CAWTGGRNTEAFF
DNA: TGTGCCTGGACAGGGGGCCGGAACACTGAAGCTTTCTTT
V: TRBV30
size: .
D: TRBD1
J: TRBJ1-1

CDR3: CASSFPGQETQYF
DNA: TGCGCCAGCAGCTTCCCCGGACAAGAGACCCAGTACTTC
V: TRBV5-1
size: .
D: .
J: TRBJ2-5

CDR3: CASSFGSSYEQYF
DNA: TGTGCCAGCAGCTTTGGGAGCTCCTACGAGCAGTACTTC
V: TRBV5-5
size: .
D: .
J: TRBJ2-7

CDR3: CASSYRGLYGYTF
DNA: TGTGCCAGCAGTTACAGGGGGCTCTATGGCTACACCTTC
V: TRBV6-5
size: once
D: TRBD1
J: TRBJ1-2

CDR3: CASSLYRYPGDTQYF
DNA: TGTGCCAGCAGCCTCTACCGATACCCGGGAGATACGCAGTATTTT
V: TRBV5-5
size: .
D: .
J: TRBJ2-3

CDR3: CASSLEAGGSDTQYF
DNA: TGTGCCAGCAGCTTAGAAGCGGGAGGAAGTGATACGCAGTATTTT
V: TRBV11-1
size: .
D: TRBD2
J: TRBJ2-3

CDR3: CASSQVGPTGLGLNEQFF
DNA: TGCGCCAGCAGCCAAGTTGGTCCAACGGGCCTAGGTCTTAATGAGCAGTTCTTC
V: TRBV4-3
size: .
D: .
J: TRBJ2-1

CDR3: CASSLSTPSTDTQYF
DNA: TGTGCCAGCAGCCTAAGTACACCTAGCACAGATACGCAGTATTTT
V: TRBV9
size: .
D: .
J: TRBJ2-3

CDR3: CASTLLGGEQYF
DNA: TGTGCCAGCACCTTACTAGGGGGCGAGCAGTACTTC
V: TRBV5-6
size: .
D: .
J: TRBJ2-7

CDR3: CASSLAGEDSPLHF
DNA: TGTGCCAGCAGCTTAGCAGGGGAGGATTCACCCCTCCACTTT
V: TRBV7-2
size: .
D: .
J: TRBJ1-6

CDR3: CASRYGEGNTEAFF
DNA: TGTGCCAGCAGGTACGGGGAGGGTAACACTGAAGCTTTCTTT
V: TRBV6-6
size: .
D: .
J: TRBJ1-1

CDR3: CASSEAGGLNTGELFF
DNA: TGTGCCAGCAGCGAAGCAGGGGGCCTTAACACCGGGGAGCTGTTTTTT
V: TRBV9
size: .
D: TRBD1
J: TRBJ2-2

CDR3: CAISEYGYNYEQYF
DNA: TGTGCCATCAGTGAGTATGGGTATAACTACGAGCAGTACTTC
V: TRBV10-3
size: .
D: .
J: TRBJ2-7

CDR3: CASSLGPLPNYGYTF
DNA: TGTGCCAGCAGTTTAGGGCCCCTTCCTAACTATGGCTACACCTTC
V: TRBV27
size: .
D: .
J: TRBJ1-2

CDR3: CASSPIEGKLFF
DNA: TGTGCCAGCAGTCCTATAGAGGGAAAACTGTTTTTT
V: TRBV6-6
size: .
D: .
J: TRBJ1-4

CDR3: CAWSTQSNTEAFF
DNA: TGTGCCTGGAGCACCCAGTCGAACACTGAAGCTTTCTTT
V: TRBV30
size: few
D: .
J: TRBJ1-1

CDR3: CSAPLSIAAGGTIYF
DNA: TGCAGCGCCCCACTAAGCATAGCCGCCGGAGGCACCATATATTTT
V: TRBV29-1
size: .
D: .
J: TRBJ1-3

CDR3: CASSPGAGGDSEQFF
DNA: TGTGCCAGCTCACCCGGGGCAGGGGGGGACAGTGAGCAGTTCTTC
V: TRBV18
size: .
D: .
J: TRBJ2-1

CDR3: CASSVLGQGLQGNTIYF
DNA: TGTGCCAGCAGTGTTTTGGGACAGGGGCTGCAAGGAAACACCATATATTTT
V: TRBV2
size: .
D: TRBD1
J: TRBJ1-3

CDR3: CAWSVRIGGEQFF
DNA: TGTGCCTGGAGTGTACGAATCGGTGGTGAGCAGTTCTTC
V: TRBV30
size: few
D: .
J: TRBJ2-1

CDR3: CASSPRTGGAYGYTF
DNA: TGTGCCAGCAGCCCGAGGACAGGGGGCGCCTATGGCTACACCTTC
V: TRBV7-2
size: .
D: TRBD1
J: TRBJ1-2

CDR3: CASSTGQGEKTQYF
DNA: TGTGCCAGCTCTACCGGACAGGGAGAAAAGACCCAGTACTTC
V: TRBV18
size: once
D: TRBD1
J: TRBJ2-5

CDR3: CAGGSGRAGELFF
DNA: TGTGCCGGGGGTAGCGGGAGGGCCGGGGAGCTGTTTTTT
V: TRBV28
size: .
D: TRBD2
J: TRBJ2-2

CDR3: CASSQGRDTEAFF
DNA: TGCGCCAGCAGCCAGGGCAGAGACACTGAAGCTTTCTTT
V: TRBV4-3
size: .
D: .
J: TRBJ1-1

CDR3: CSVEEDVAFF
DNA: TGCAGCGTTGAGGAGGACGTGGCTTTCTTT
V: TRBV29-1
size: few
D: .
J: TRBJ1-1

CDR3: CASRSGTGNEQFF
DNA: TGTGCCAGCAGGTCGGGGACGGGCAATGAGCAGTTCTTC
V: TRBV7-3
size: .
D: .
J: TRBJ2-1

CDR3: CASTSGQFNQPQHF
DNA: TGTGCCAGCACCTCCGGTCAGTTCAATCAGCCCCAGCATTTT
V: TRBV7-2
size: .
D: .
J: TRBJ1-5

CDR3: CASSPGLAGVSTDTQYF
DNA: TGCGCCAGCAGCCCGGGACTAGCGGGGGTCAGCACAGATACGCAGTATTTT
V: TRBV4-1
size: .
D: TRBD2
J: TRBJ2-3

CDR3: CASSYGRDRGSYEQYF
DNA: TGTGCCAGCAGTTACGGCCGAGACAGGGGATCCTACGAGCAGTACTTC
V: TRBV6-5
size: .
D: TRBD1
J: TRBJ2-7